This entry describes one TCR beta chain. The sample belongs to a study of shared clonotypes between healthy human individuals. Deep-level running was used for the assay. Using immunoSEQ multiplex PCR, the repertoire was profiled, and TCRdb retains in-frame clones only, with some absent. The sample has about 460,000 clones, roughly three quarters seen once. Germline CDR1 and CDR2: LNHNV and YYDKDF (reference sequence). The V and J ends lost 3 bases and 7 bases respectively, with 19 bases between them. The CDR3 runs 16 residues. The study drew all its donors from Caucasian adults living in Nashville, Tennessee.

The rearrangement links TRBV15 to TRBJ2-1, with D maybe TRBD2 (7 bases). The specimen was PBMCs. The TCR originated in a woman between 35 and 50 years old in good health. Some clones in this sample may be carry-over from other donors' samples. CDR3 sequence: CATSSPAGEGGNEQFF. The CDR3 coding sequence is TGTGCCACCAGCAGCCCCGCGGGGGAGGGGGGGAATGAGCAGTTCTTC.